These 5 T cell receptor beta chains originate from one sample sequenced in a study of cytomegalovirus exposure and HLA in healthy donors (dated by TCRdb to between 2016 and 2019). Library construction relied on the immunoSEQ multiplex PCR assay. The multiplex PCR relied on a mix of 60 forward primers for TCR Vbeta segments and 13 reverse primers for TCR Jbeta segments. TCRdb re-hosts the immuneACCESS table, in-frame sequences only. Its copies lack some clones; in the studies checked, an unresolved V gene accounts for under half of them, and the cause for the rest is not known. The sample yields 150,000 or so clones; around 78% were counted once. The ten largest clonotypes hold under 3% of the sample. The sequenced sample was PBMCs. The receptor source for this set is a man between 35 and 55 years old in good health and CMV-seropositive.

This clone was found a few times. This chain joins TRBV27 and TRBJ2-2, with D possibly matching TRBD1 (6 bases). V lost 4 bases and J lost 5, with 8 bases in between. Germline V gene data show CDR1 as MNHEY and CDR2 as SMNVEV (reference sequence). CDR3 length equals 13 residues. CDR3 sequence: CASSYGQTGELFF. The CDR3 nucleotides read TGTGCCAGCAGTTACGGACAGACCGGGGAGCTGTTTTTT.

This chain joins TRBV6-5 and TRBJ2-7; tentatively, D is TRBD1 (6 bases). Trimming removed 2 bases at V and 3 bases at J, with 8 bases between. The CDR3 has 13 residues. Germline assignment: CDR1 MNHEY and CDR2 SVGAGI. The DNA for the CDR3 is TGTGCCAGCAGTTACGGCAGGGGCTACGAGCAGTACTTC. Translation: CASSYGRGYEQYF.

V usage is TRBV19 and J usage is TRBJ2-1, with 10 bases lining up with TRBD1. The CDR3 is 16 residues long. With V trimmed by 7 bases and J by 3 bases, 9 bases remained unmatched. Germline V gives CDR1 LNHDA, CDR2 SQIVND (reference sequence). The CDR3: CASTGAGTGVYNEQFF. CDR3 nucleotides: TGTGCCAGTACCGGAGCCGGGACAGGGGTCTACAATGAGCAGTTCTTC.

The V call is TRBV6-5, the J call TRBJ2-2, with TRBD2 as a possible D gene (6 bases). V lost 6 bases to trimming and J lost 0 bases, with 8 bases between them. Germline V gives CDR1 MNHEY, CDR2 SVGAGI. CDR3 length equals 14 residues. CDR3 region: CASSRLANTGELFF. CDR3 sequence (DNA): TGTGCCAGCAGCAGACTAGCGAACACCGGGGAGCTGTTTTTT.

This chain connects TRBV5-8 to TRBJ2-5, with 16 bases aligning to TRBD2. CDR1 SGHTS and CDR2 YDEGEE come from the germline V gene. Unmatched junction bases numbered 8, after V lost 4 bases and J lost 5 bases. The CDR3 extends over 17 amino acids. The CDR3 sequence is CASSPGTSGRAVETQYF. For the CDR3, the DNA is TGTGCCAGCAGCCCCGGGACTAGCGGGAGGGCCGTGGAGACCCAGTACTTC.